Here is one TCR beta chain with its context. Its antigen is not identified. The data stem from a study of CD8 T cells in ankylosing spondylitis. Overall study findings and caveats: Ankylosing spondylitis blood appeared to carry a characteristic TCR beta motif of several highly homologous variants.

MiXCR was run by TCRdb on the 5' RACE reads, yielding one entry per CDR3 protein. The sample contains around 220,000 distinct CDR3 sequences, 15% to 20% of which appear only once. The sample was blood, either unsorted or a sorted T cell fraction (not recorded which). The TCR originated in a male donor with ankylosing spondylitis.

CDR3 amino acids: CASSIVRGGNQPQHF. The CDR3 DNA sequence: TGTGCCAGTAGTATTGTCAGGGGTGGGAATCAGCCCCAGCATTTT. The chain uses TRBV19 and TRBJ1-5, with D tentatively TRBD1 (6 bases). V lost 3 bases, J lost 4 bases, and 13 bases lay in between. CDR3 length: 15 residues. Germline CDR1 LNHDA, CDR2 SQIVND (reference sequence).